Below, 23 T cell receptor beta chains from the same sample are listed, as sequenced in a study of T cell repertoires in cytomegalovirus infection. The antigens these receptors bind are not known. TCRdb called the reads again in MiXCR, with one record for every CDR3 protein. Here the sample spans about 700,000 distinct CDR3 sequences, 30% to 35% being singletons. Material: cultured PBMCs, obtained from culture after CMV antigen stimulation. These receptors were obtained from a human donor in good health (CMV status not recorded). Some clones in this sample may be carry-over from other donors' samples.

This clonotype has ten or more counts. The chain recombines TRBV7-2 with TRBJ2-1; tentative D call: TRBD2 (6 bases). CDR1 SGHTA and CDR2 FQGNSA come from the germline V gene. Trimming took off 2 bases at V and 3 bases at J, with 14 bases between the two ends. The CDR3 has 16 amino acids. In DNA form, the CDR3 reads TGTGCCAGCAGCTTACAGATGGCGGGGTACTACAATGAGCAGTTCTTC. As protein: CASSLQMAGYYNEQFF.

This clonotype occurred a few times. J is TRBJ2-1 and V is TRBV7-9; D uncertain. Per the germline V gene, CDR1 is SEHNR and CDR2 is FQNEAQ (reference sequence). V gave up 3 bases and J gave up 6 bases, with 12 bases separating them. This CDR3 is built from 14 residues. The CDR3 sequence: CASSFGPTANEQFF. Written as DNA, the CDR3 is TGTGCCAGCAGCTTCGGACCAACGGCCAATGAGCAGTTCTTC.

This chain joins TRBV7-9 and TRBJ1-4; 8 bases agree with TRBD1. Germline CDR1 SEHNR, CDR2 FQNEAQ (reference sequence). This CDR3 contains 14 residues. V gave up 6 bases and J gave up 4 bases; unmatched junction bases: 4. The CDR3 sequence is CASSWTGINEKLFF. CDR3 nucleotides: TGTGCCAGCAGTTGGACAGGGATTAATGAAAAACTGTTTTTT.

This clonotype was seen repeatedly, ten times or more. J is TRBJ2-2 and V is TRBV5-1; D uncertain. V lost 0 bases to trimming and J lost 4 bases, with 4 bases between them. Germline V lookup: CDR1 SGHRS, CDR2 YFSETQ. There are 13 residues in the CDR3. The chain's CDR3 is CASSLDSTGELFF. Here the CDR3 DNA reads TGCGCCAGCAGCTTGGACAGCACCGGGGAGCTGTTTTTT. Filled out from reference TRBV5-1 and TRBJ2-2, the complete variable domain reads KAGVTQTPRYLIKTRGQQVTLSCSPISGHRSVSWYQQTPGQGLQFLFEYFSETQRNKGNFPGRFSGRQFSNSRSEMNVSTLELGDSALYLCASSLDSTGELFFGEGSRLTVL.

The chain carries TRBV10-3 and TRBJ1-5; D is ambiguous. CDR1 is ENHRY, CDR2 SYGVKD, per germline. This CDR3 comprises 13 residues. The V end lost 5 bases, the J end lost 5 bases, and 10 bases lay between the germline ends. CDR3 amino acids: CAISPARYQPQHF. The CDR3 nucleotides are TGTGCCATCAGTCCAGCTCGGTATCAGCCCCAGCATTTT.

The chain employs TRBV7-9 and TRBJ1-2, with D uncertain. Germline CDR1 is SEHNR and CDR2 is FQNEAQ (reference sequence). The germline V and J ends were trimmed by 5 bases and 4 bases, with 14 bases remaining between them. The CDR3 totals 14 residues. The CDR3 reads CASSPREEPYGYTF. The CDR3 DNA reads as TGTGCCAGCAGCCCCCGGGAGGAACCCTATGGCTACACCTTC.

The chain is built from TRBV7-9 and TRBJ1-2; no clear D gene. This CDR3 region has 12 residues. V was pared by 1 base and J by 7 bases, with 7 bases between. Germline CDR1 is SEHNR and CDR2 is FQNEAQ (reference sequence). CDR3 sequence: CASSLGVLGYTF. The CDR3 region has the DNA TGTGCCAGCAGCTTAGGGGTGCTTGGCTACACCTTC.

In this sample, this clonotype turned up a few times. The genes are TRBV28 and TRBJ2-5, with D possibly matching TRBD2 (7 bases). The V end lost 3 bases, the J end lost 5 bases, and 13 bases lay between the germline ends. The CDR3 totals 14 residues. Germline V lookup: CDR1 MDHEN, CDR2 SYDVKM. DNA for the CDR3: TGTGCCAGCAGTTTCGGGGGGCTCGGGGAGACCCAGTACTTC. Its protein is CASSFGGLGETQYF.

The rearrangement uses TRBV7-6 and TRBJ2-7; D could derive from TRBD1 or TRBD2 (6 bases each). This CDR3 contains 14 residues. Trimming shortened V by 5 bases and J by 2 bases, and 13 bases separated the two germline ends. CDR1 and CDR2 (germline): SGHVS, FNYEAQ. CDR3 in amino acids: CASSGGGGPYEQYF. The CDR3 DNA reads TGTGCCAGCAGCGGCGGAGGGGGTCCCTACGAGCAGTACTTC.

In this sample, this clonotype turned up many times. CDR3 loop: CASSSMGQGVETQYF. Here the CDR3 DNA reads TGTGCCAGCAGCTCCATGGGGCAGGGCGTGGAGACCCAGTACTTC. The J gene is TRBJ2-5, the V gene TRBV5-4; TRBD1 is a possible D gene (5 bases). The V end was cut by 3 bases, the J end by 5 bases, with 17 bases between. The CDR3 is 15 amino acids. Germline values: CDR1 SGHNT, CDR2 YYREEE (reference sequence).

The rearrangement links TRBV6-1 to TRBJ1-3, with TRBD1 matching over 7 bases. This CDR3 is built from 14 residues. With 10 bases clipped from V and 0 bases from J, the junction kept 6 bases outside the gene matches. Germline V gene data show CDR1 as MNHNS and CDR2 as SASEGT. CDR3 sequence (DNA): TGTGCCACGGGACAGCCGAGCTCTGGAAACACCATATATTTT. Translated: CATGQPSSGNTIYF.

The J gene is TRBJ2-3, the V gene TRBV28; D assignment may be TRBD1 or TRBD2 (5 bases each). Germline V lookup: CDR1 MDHEN, CDR2 SYDVKM. V shed 8 bases and J shed 5 bases, with 17 bases lying between them. This CDR3 comprises 14 residues. The CDR3 DNA follows: TGTGCCAGCGTAGGGACCCCGGCGGTAGATACGCAGTATTTT. It translates to CASVGTPAVDTQYF.

This clonotype turned up a few times. CDR3 sequence (DNA): TGTGCCAGCAGTTATGGCGGGACAGGGGTCAATCAGCCCCAGCATTTT. It translates to CASSYGGTGVNQPQHF. The rearrangement uses TRBV12-3 or TRBV12-4 and TRBJ1-5; 10 bases map to TRBD1. The CDR3 runs 16 residues. V lost 4 bases, J lost 3 bases, and 6 bases stayed unmatched.

The chain's CDR3 is CASSRGEWEQYF. For the CDR3, the DNA is TGTGCCAGCAGCCGTGGGGAGTGGGAGCAGTACTTC. V usage is TRBV7-2 and J usage is TRBJ2-7; the D gene is possibly TRBD2 (5 bases). Trimming removed 5 bases from V and 7 bases from J, with 12 bases in between. Germline V lookup: CDR1 SGHTA, CDR2 FQGNSA. The CDR3 has 12 amino acids.

The J gene is TRBJ2-1, the V gene TRBV7-6, with a tentative D call TRBD1 (5 bases). Germline values: CDR1 SGHVS, CDR2 FNYEAQ. V lost 5 bases to trimming and J lost 9 bases, with 14 bases between them. This CDR3 contains 13 residues. CDR3 nucleotide sequence: TGTGCCAGCAGCCCGAGCCTGGACACTGAGCAGTTCTTC. This sequence encodes CASSPSLDTEQFF.

The chain recombines TRBV6-2 or TRBV6-3 with TRBJ1-1; a possible D gene is TRBD1 (5 bases). The length of the CDR3 is 14 residues. CDR1 MNHEY and CDR2 SVGEGT come from the germline V gene. V lost 0 bases to trimming and J lost 3 bases, with 8 bases between them. CDR3 sequence (DNA): TGTGCCAGCAGTTACTCGGGGCACCACACTGAAGCTTTCTTT. Encoded protein: CASSYSGHHTEAFF.

J is TRBJ2-5 and V is TRBV7-2, with 9 nucleotides matching TRBD2. The CDR3 contains 16 residues. The V segment lost 4 bases and the J segment 4 bases; nucleotides outside the gene matches: 10. Germline CDR1 reads SGHTA; CDR2 reads FQGNSA. CDR3 coding DNA: TGTGCCAGCAGCTCGGGGGGCGGGGGGGCCTTAGAGACCCAGTACTTC. Protein sequence: CASSSGGGGALETQYF.

This clonotype was recorded a few times. The genes are TRBV10-3 and TRBJ2-5; D is perhaps TRBD2 (6 bases). Trimming removed 0 bases at V and 7 bases at J, with 12 bases between. CDR1 is ENHRY and CDR2 is SYGVKD in the germline V gene. CDR3 size: 14 residues. The chain's CDR3 is CAISESAGSMTQYF. As DNA, the CDR3 is TGTGCCATCAGTGAGTCTGCGGGGAGTATGACCCAGTACTTC.

J is TRBJ2-5 and V is TRBV27; TRBD1 agrees at 8 bases. The trim removed 7 bases at V and 1 base at J, leaving 8 bases unmatched. CDR3 length: 15 amino acids. Per germline, CDR1 MNHEY and CDR2 SMNVEV (reference sequence). The CDR3 DNA follows: TGTGCCAGCACCAGGACAGGGTCCCTCCAAGAGACCCAGTACTTC. Amino acid sequence: CASTRTGSLQETQYF.

Only a few counts were recorded for this clonotype. The V call is TRBV3-1, the J call TRBJ2-1, with 8 bases that match TRBD2. V dropped 2 bases and J dropped 4; count of bases not matched to a gene: 7. The CDR3 is 16 amino acids. Germline CDR1 and CDR2: LGHDT and YNNKEL (reference sequence). The CDR3: CASSQSAGGGYNEQFF. The CDR3 nucleotides are TGTGCCAGCAGCCAATCCGCGGGAGGTGGATACAATGAGCAGTTCTTC.

The chain uses TRBV7-9 and TRBJ2-1; TRBD1 matches 9 bases. The CDR3 consists of 15 residues. The junction had 3 bases not matched to a gene; V was cut back by 1 base and J by 5 bases. The V gene's germline CDR1 is SEHNR and CDR2 FQNEAQ (reference sequence). CDR3 amino acids: CASSLVQGANNEQFF. DNA for the CDR3: TGTGCCAGCAGCTTAGTACAGGGGGCGAACAATGAGCAGTTCTTC. The entire variable domain, with the rest obtained from reference TRBV7-9 and TRBJ2-1, is as follows: DTGVSQNPRHKITKRGQNVTFRCDPISEHNRLYWYRQTLGQGPEFLTYFQNEAQLEKSRLLSDRFSAERPKGSFSTLEIQRTEQGDSAMYLCASSLVQGANNEQFFGPGTRLTVL.

The rearrangement uses TRBV7-2 and TRBJ2-7; the D is unclear. Trimming removed 5 bases from V and 0 bases from J, with 11 bases in between. Germline lookup yields CDR1 SGHTA and CDR2 FQGNSA. This CDR3 comprises 14 residues. CDR3 residues: CASSPDPASYEQYF. The CDR3 DNA sequence: TGTGCCAGCAGCCCCGACCCGGCCTCCTACGAGCAGTACTTC. Drawing the rest from reference TRBV7-2 and TRBJ2-7, the complete variable domain is GAGVSQSPSNKVTEKGKDVELRCDPISGHTALYWYRQSLGQGLEFLIYFQGNSAPDKSGLPSDRFSAERTGGSVSTLTIQRTQQEDSAVYLCASSPDPASYEQYFGPGTRLTVT.

There are many counts of this clonotype. The V call is TRBV7-2, the J call TRBJ2-7; 8 nucleotides align to TRBD1. Germline CDR1 is SGHTA and CDR2 is FQGNSA. This CDR3 comprises 14 residues. Losses at the gene ends were 4 bases for V and 1 base for J; bases not matched to a gene: 3. CDR3 region: CASSSRTGSYEQYF. The CDR3 DNA reads TGTGCCAGCAGCTCTAGGACAGGGTCCTACGAGCAGTACTTC. Drawing the rest from reference TRBV7-2 and TRBJ2-7, the complete variable domain is GAGVSQSPSNKVTEKGKDVELRCDPISGHTALYWYRQSLGQGLEFLIYFQGNSAPDKSGLPSDRFSAERTGGSVSTLTIQRTQQEDSAVYLCASSSRTGSYEQYFGPGTRLTVT.